This T cell receptor (beta chain) derives from a study of blood T cell repertoires in COVID-19. Turning to the study itself: Researchers got acute and convalescent COVID-19 samples from the United States, Italy and Spain. Sources were T cells, B-cell-depleted T cells, or PBMCs; the material itself was cDNA or gDNA.

Per the authors' pipeline: Amplification with reference gene primers provided the estimates of nucleated cell counts. Data came from immunoSEQ multiplex PCR; TCRdb stores just in-frame clones and leaves some out. That table gives V, J and clone size, and the DNA gave D and trimming. Of 350,000 to 400,000 clones listed, 80% to 90% were seen once; the top ten hold around 3%. This CDR3 is 14 amino acids long. With 8 bases removed from V and 0 bases from J, the gap between germline ends came to 13 bases. Germline assignment: CDR1 SGHVS and CDR2 FQNEAQ. Seattle patients were enrolled while actively infected and followed longitudinally.

The rearrangement links TRBV7-8 to TRBJ2-5, with D possibly TRBD2 on 6 matching bases. This clonotype was obtained from a woman aged 25-40 years with COVID-19, enrolled during active disease. Input material: peripheral blood. The CDR3 DNA reads TGTGCCAGCGCCCCGTTAGCGGACCAAGAGACCCAGTACTTC. As protein: CASAPLADQETQYF.